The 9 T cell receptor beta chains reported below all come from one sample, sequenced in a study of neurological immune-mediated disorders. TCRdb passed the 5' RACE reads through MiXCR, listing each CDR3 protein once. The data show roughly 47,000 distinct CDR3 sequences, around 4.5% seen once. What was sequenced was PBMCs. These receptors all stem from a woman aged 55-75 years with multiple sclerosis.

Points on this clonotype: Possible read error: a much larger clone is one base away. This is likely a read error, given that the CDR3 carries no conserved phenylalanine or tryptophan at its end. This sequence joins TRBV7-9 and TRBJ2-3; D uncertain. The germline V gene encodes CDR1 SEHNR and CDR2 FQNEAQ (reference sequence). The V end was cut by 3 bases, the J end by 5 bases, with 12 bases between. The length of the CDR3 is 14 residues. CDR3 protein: CASSLSPLGDTQYC. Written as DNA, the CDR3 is TGTGCCAGCAGCTTGTCCCCTCTGGGAGATACGCAGTATTGT.

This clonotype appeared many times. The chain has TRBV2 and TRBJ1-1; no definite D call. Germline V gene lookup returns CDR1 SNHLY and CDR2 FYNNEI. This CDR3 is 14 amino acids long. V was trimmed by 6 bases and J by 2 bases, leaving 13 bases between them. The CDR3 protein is CASSSLTVNTEAFF. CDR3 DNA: TGTGCCAGCAGCAGCTTAACAGTTAACACTGAAGCTTTCTTT.

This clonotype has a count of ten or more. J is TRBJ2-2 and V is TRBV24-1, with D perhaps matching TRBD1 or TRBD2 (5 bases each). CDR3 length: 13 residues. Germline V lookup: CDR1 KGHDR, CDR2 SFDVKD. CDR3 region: CAQGGSRTGELFF. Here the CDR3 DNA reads TGTGCTCAGGGTGGGAGTAGGACCGGGGAGCTGTTTTTT.

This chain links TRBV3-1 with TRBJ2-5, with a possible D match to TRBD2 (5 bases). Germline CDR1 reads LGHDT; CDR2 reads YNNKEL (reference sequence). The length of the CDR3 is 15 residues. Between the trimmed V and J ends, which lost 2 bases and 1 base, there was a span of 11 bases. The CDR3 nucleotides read TGTGCCAGCAGCCAACTGGTCGGGGTCCAAGAGACCCAGTACTTC. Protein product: CASSQLVGVQETQYF.

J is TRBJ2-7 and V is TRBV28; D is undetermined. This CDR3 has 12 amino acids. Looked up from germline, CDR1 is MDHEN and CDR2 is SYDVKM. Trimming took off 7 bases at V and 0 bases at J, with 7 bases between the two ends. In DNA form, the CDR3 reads TGTGCCAGCACAAGTAGCTCCTACGAGCAGTACTTC. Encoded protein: CASTSSSYEQYF. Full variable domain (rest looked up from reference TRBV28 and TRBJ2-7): DVKVTQSSRYLVKRTGEKVFLECVQDMDHENMFWYRQDPGLGLRLIYFSYDVKMKEKGDIPEGYSVSREKKERFSLILESASTNQTSMYLCASTSSSYEQYFGPGTRLTVT.

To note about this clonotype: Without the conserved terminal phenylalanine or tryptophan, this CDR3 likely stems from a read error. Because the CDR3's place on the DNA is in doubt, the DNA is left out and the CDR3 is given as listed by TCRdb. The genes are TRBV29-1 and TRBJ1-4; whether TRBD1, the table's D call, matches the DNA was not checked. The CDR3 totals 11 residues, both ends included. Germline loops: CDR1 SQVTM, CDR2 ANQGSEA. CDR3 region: CSATDREKLFG.

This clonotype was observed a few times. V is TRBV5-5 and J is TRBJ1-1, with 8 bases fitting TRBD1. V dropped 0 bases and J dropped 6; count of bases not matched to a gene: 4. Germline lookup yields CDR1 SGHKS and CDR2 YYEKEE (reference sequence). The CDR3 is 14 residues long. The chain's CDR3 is CASSLAIQGAEAFF. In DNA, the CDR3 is TGTGCCAGCAGCTTGGCCATACAGGGGGCTGAAGCTTTCTTT.

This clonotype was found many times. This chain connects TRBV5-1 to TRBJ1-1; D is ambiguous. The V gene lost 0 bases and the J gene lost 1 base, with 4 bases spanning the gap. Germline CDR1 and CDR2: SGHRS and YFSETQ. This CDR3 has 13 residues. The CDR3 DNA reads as TGCGCCAGCAGCTTGGCGGCGAACACTGAAGCTTTCTTT. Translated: CASSLAANTEAFF. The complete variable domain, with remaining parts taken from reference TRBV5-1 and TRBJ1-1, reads KAGVTQTPRYLIKTRGQQVTLSCSPISGHRSVSWYQQTPGQGLQFLFEYFSETQRNKGNFPGRFSGRQFSNSRSEMNVSTLELGDSALYLCASSLAANTEAFFGQGTRLTVV.

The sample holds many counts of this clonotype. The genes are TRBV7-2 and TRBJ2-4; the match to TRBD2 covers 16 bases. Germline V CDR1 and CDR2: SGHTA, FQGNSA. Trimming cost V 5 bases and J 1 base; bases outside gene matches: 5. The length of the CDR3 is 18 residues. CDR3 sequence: CASSPGTSGGVAKNIQYF. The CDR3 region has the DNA TGTGCCAGCAGCCCAGGGACTAGCGGGGGGGTTGCCAAAAACATTCAGTACTTC.